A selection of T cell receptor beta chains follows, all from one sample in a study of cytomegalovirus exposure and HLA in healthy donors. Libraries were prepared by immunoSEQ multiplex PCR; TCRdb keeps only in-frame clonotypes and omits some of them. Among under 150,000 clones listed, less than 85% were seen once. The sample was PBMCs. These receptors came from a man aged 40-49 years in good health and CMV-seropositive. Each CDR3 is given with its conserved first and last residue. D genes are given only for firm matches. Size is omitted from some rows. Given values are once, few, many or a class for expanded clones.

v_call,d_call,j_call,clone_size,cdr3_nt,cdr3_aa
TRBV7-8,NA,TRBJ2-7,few,TGTGCCAGCAGCTTAAGGACGGAGGTTTACGAGCAGTACTTC,CASSLRTEVYEQYF
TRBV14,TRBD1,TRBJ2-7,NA,TGTGCCAGCAGTCTACGATCCGGGACAGGGATCTACGAGCAGTACTTC,CASSLRSGTGIYEQYF
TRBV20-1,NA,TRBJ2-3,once,TGCAGTGCGGGGCCTGGAGATACGCAGTATTTT,CSAGPGDTQYF
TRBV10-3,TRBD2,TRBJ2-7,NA,TGTGCCATCAGTGAGTCGGCTAGCGGGAGTAACGAGCAGTACTTC,CAISESASGSNEQYF
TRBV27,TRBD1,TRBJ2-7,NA,TGTGCCAGCACCAACTCGTGGGACAGCCTCTCCGAGCAGTACTTC,CASTNSWDSLSEQYF
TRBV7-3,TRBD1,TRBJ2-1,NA,TGTGCCAGCAGCTTAGGGGGGACAGGGGGATACAATGAGCAGTTCTTC,CASSLGGTGGYNEQFF
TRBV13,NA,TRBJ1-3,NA,TGTGCCAGCAGCTTAGACAGGGTTGGAAACACCATATATTTT,CASSLDRVGNTIYF
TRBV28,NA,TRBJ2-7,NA,TGTGCCAGCAGTTCTCTGACGGGCGAGCAGTACTTC,CASSSLTGEQYF
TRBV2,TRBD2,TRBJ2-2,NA,TGTGCCAGCATCGAGCGGGAGTCCGGGGAGCTGTTTTTT,CASIERESGELFF
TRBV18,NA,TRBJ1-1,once,TGTGCCAGCTCAATACAGGGCATGAACACTGAAGCTTTCTTT,CASSIQGMNTEAFF
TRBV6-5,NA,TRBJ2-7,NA,TGTGCCAGCAGTTACGCCAGGGGATACGAGCAGTACTTC,CASSYARGYEQYF
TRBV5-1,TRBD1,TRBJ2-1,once,TGCGCCAGCAGCAACCCAGGACAGGGGGCAGGGAATGAGCAGTTCTTC,CASSNPGQGAGNEQFF
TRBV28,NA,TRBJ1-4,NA,TGTGCCAGCAGTTTAGGCGGGGCACCTGAAAAACTGTTTTTT,CASSLGGAPEKLFF
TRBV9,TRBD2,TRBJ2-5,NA,TGTGCCAGCAGCGTAGATTCTAGCGGGGGCGGGACCCAGTACTTC,CASSVDSSGGGTQYF
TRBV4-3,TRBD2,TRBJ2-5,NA,TGCGCCAGCAGCCTTGGACTAGCGGAGACCCAGTACTTC,CASSLGLAETQYF
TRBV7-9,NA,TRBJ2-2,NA,TGTGCCAGCAGCCTCGTAGGGACAACCTCGAACACCGGGGAGCTGTTTTTT,CASSLVGTTSNTGELFF
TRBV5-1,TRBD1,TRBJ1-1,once,TGCGCCAGCAGCTCGAGGAGGGAACGACAGGGTACCACTGAAGCTTTCTTT,CASSSRRERQGTTEAFF
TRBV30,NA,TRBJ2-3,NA,TGTGCCTGGAGTGTAACGGGGGGCAGCGCAGATACGCAGTATTTT,CAWSVTGGSADTQYF
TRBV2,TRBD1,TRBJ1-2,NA,TGTGCCAGCAGTCCCCTCGAAGGGGGCGGGATTGGCTACACCTTC,CASSPLEGGGIGYTF
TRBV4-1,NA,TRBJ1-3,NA,TGCGCCAGCAGCCAAGTCGCAGGGATTTTCTCTGGAAACACCATATATTTT,CASSQVAGIFSGNTIYF
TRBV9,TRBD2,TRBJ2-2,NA,TGTGCCAGCAGCGTAGTGGCGGGAGGTGGTGCCGGGGAGCTGTTTTTT,CASSVVAGGGAGELFF
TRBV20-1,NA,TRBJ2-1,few,TGCAGTGCTTTCACCCTAAGTGAGCAGTTCTTC,CSAFTLSEQFF
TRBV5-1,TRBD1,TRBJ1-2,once,TGCGCCAGCAGCTTGGACAGGGGGTTGTACTATGGCTACACCTTC,CASSLDRGLYYGYTF
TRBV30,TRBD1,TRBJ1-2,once,TGTGCCTGGAGTGTACTGCGGACAGGGGGTGACTATGGCTACACCTTC,CAWSVLRTGGDYGYTF
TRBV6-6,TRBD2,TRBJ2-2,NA,TGTGCCAGCTTCTGGGGGGGGAACACCGGGGAGCTGTTTTTT,CASFWGGNTGELFF
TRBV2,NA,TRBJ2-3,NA,TGTGCCAGCAGTGAGGAGGGCTTTTTAGATACGCAGTATTTT,CASSEEGFLDTQYF
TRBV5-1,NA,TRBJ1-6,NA,TGCGCCAGCAGCTTGGGGCAGGGGAATAATTCACCCCTCCACTTT,CASSLGQGNNSPLHF
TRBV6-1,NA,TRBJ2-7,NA,TGTGCCAGCAGTGATGAGCCCTTGGGAGGAACAACCTACGAGCAGTACTTC,CASSDEPLGGTTYEQYF
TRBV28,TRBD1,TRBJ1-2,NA,TGTGCCCGTCGGGACAGGCGACCCGCTGGGTATGGCTACACCTTC,CARRDRRPAGYGYTF
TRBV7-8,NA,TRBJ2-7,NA,TGTGCCAGCAGCTTAGTGGCGGGGACCCACGAGCAGTACTTC,CASSLVAGTHEQYF
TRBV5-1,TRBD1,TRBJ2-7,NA,TGCGCCAGCACCCCCCACCCGGGACAGTACGAGCAGTACTTC,CASTPHPGQYEQYF
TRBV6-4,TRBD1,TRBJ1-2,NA,TGTGCCACCTCTAAGGGGGCAGGGACGCGGGGCTACACCTTC,CATSKGAGTRGYTF
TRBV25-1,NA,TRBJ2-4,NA,TGTGCCAGCAGTGAATTTGAGGGCCAAGCCAAAAACATTCAGTACTTC,CASSEFEGQAKNIQYF
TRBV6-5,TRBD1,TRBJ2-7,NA,TGTGCCAGCAGTTCGCCGGACAGGGGCTCCTACGAGCAGTACTTC,CASSSPDRGSYEQYF
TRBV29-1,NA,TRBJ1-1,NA,TGCAGCACCCGGGGGGAGGGGGGGATGAACACTGAAGCTTTCTTT,CSTRGEGGMNTEAFF
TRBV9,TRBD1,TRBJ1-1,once,TGTGCCAGCAGCGAGGGACAGTCGAACACTGAAGCTTTCTTT,CASSEGQSNTEAFF
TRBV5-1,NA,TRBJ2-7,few,TGCGCCAGCAGCCCTGGACTGGGGTCGGGGGAGCAGTACTTC,CASSPGLGSGEQYF
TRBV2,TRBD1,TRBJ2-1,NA,TGTGCCAGCAGAGCCGGGACAGGGGGCCACAATGAGCAGTTCTTC,CASRAGTGGHNEQFF
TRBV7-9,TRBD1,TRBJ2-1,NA,TGTGCCAGCAGCTTAGGCAGGGGGCAAAGCTCCTACAATGAGCAGTTCTTC,CASSLGRGQSSYNEQFF
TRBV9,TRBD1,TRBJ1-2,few,TGTGCCAGCAGCCGGACAGGGTCGAACTATGGCTACACCTTC,CASSRTGSNYGYTF
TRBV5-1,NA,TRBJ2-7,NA,TGCGCCAGCAGCTTGGCCCGAACCGGACAGTTCTCCTACGAGCAGTACTTC,CASSLARTGQFSYEQYF
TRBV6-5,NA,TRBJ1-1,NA,TGTGCCAGCAGTTACGGCAGAAGACTAAAGAACACTGAAGCTTTCTTT,CASSYGRRLKNTEAFF
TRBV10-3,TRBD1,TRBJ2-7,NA,TGTGCCATCAGTGACCCGACAGGGCCGGTCTATTACGAGCAGTACTTC,CAISDPTGPVYYEQYF
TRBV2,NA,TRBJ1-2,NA,TGTGCCAGCAAATCACAGGGCACGACATTCACCACATATGGCTACACCTTC,CASKSQGTTFTTYGYTF
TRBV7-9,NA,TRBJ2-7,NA,TGTGCCAGCAGCTTGAGGACAGCTACCTACGAGCAGTACTTC,CASSLRTATYEQYF